The 24 T cell receptor beta chains given below trace back to one sample, sequenced in a study of shared clonotypes between healthy human individuals. Generated by immunoSEQ multiplex PCR, the TCRdb table keeps only in-frame clones and is missing some. There are hundreds of thousands of clones in the sample; around 72% occur only once, and roughly 1.8% lies in the top ten. The source material was memory CD4+ T cells sorted from blood. Documented subset: CD45RA-negative fraction. These receptors came from a woman aged 25 to 39 in good health.

This clone was observed a few times. The V call is TRBV5-6, the J call TRBJ2-5; a weak D match, TRBD2 (7 bases). V was trimmed by 0 bases and J by 2 bases, leaving 17 bases between them. Looked up from germline, CDR1 is SGHDT and CDR2 is YYEEEE. This CDR3 comprises 17 residues. The CDR3 reads CASSLAAGAAIQETQYF. The DNA of the CDR3 is TGTGCCAGCAGCTTGGCCGCGGGGGCGGCCATACAAGAGACCCAGTACTTC.

This chain uses TRBV2 with TRBJ2-5; TRBD1 might be the D (6 bases). Between the trimmed V and J ends, which lost 3 bases and 5 bases, there was a span of 16 bases. The V gene's germline CDR1 is SNHLY and CDR2 FYNNEI. CDR3 length: 15 amino acids. This chain's CDR3 is CASSDQAKRGETQYF. The CDR3 nucleotides read TGTGCCAGCAGTGACCAAGCGAAGAGGGGGGAGACCCAGTACTTC.

The chain uses TRBV27 and TRBJ2-3; 10 nucleotides line up with TRBD1. CDR1 is MNHEY and CDR2 is SMNVEV in the germline V gene (reference sequence). The CDR3 has 15 amino acids. V shed 5 bases, J shed 2 bases, and the junction held 4 bases outside the gene matches. Written as DNA, the CDR3 is TGTGCCAGCAGTCGGGGACAGGGGATCACAGATACGCAGTATTTT. This gives the protein CASSRGQGITDTQYF.

The DNA for the CDR3 is TGTGCCAGCAGAAAGGACAGGGACGGGGAGCTGTTTTTT. It yields the protein CASRKDRDGELFF. The chain combines TRBV5-6 with TRBJ2-2; 8 bases are shared with TRBD1. Germline-derived CDR1 and CDR2 are SGHDT and YYEEEE. This CDR3 is built from 13 residues. After removal of 5 bases from V and 7 bases from J, the junction contained 4 bases not matched to a gene.

This clone was seen once. The V call is TRBV5-4, the J call TRBJ1-1, with D hard to call. Germline loops: CDR1 SGHNT, CDR2 YYREEE (reference sequence). The V and J ends lost 3 bases and 6 bases respectively, with 6 bases between them. The CDR3 consists of 11 residues. Here the CDR3 reads CASSSVSEAFF. Written as DNA, the CDR3 is TGTGCCAGCAGCTCTGTATCTGAAGCTTTCTTT.

This clone was found once. The chain employs TRBV7-9 and TRBJ2-3; D unresolved. The CDR3 consists of 17 residues. CDR1 is SEHNR and CDR2 is FQNEAQ in the germline V gene (reference sequence). Trimming left V 5 bases short and J 7 bases short, with 25 bases between. The CDR3 sequence: CASSPPLRLSPFNTQYF. CDR3 DNA: TGTGCCAGCAGCCCCCCATTGCGTTTATCCCCCTTTAATACGCAGTATTTT.

This clone occurred once. The chain links TRBV4-1 to TRBJ1-2; D not resolved. Trimming stripped 3 bases from V and 2 bases from J, with 13 bases between. This CDR3 spans 15 amino acids. Per the germline V gene, CDR1 is MGHRA and CDR2 is YSYEKL. The CDR3 is CASSHRGGNNYGYTF. The CDR3 coding sequence is TGCGCCAGCAGCCATCGGGGAGGGAACAACTATGGCTACACCTTC.

CDR3 sequence: CASSQGHSSNQPQHF. The CDR3 DNA is TGCGCCAGCAGCCAAGGGCACAGTAGCAATCAGCCCCAGCATTTT. The J gene is TRBJ1-5, the V gene TRBV4-1; D uncertain. CDR1 MGHRA and CDR2 YSYEKL come from the germline V gene. The CDR3 covers 15 residues. V lost 1 base and J lost 0, with 7 bases in between.

The chain combines TRBV11-2 with TRBJ2-5, with 8 bases aligning to TRBD2. There are 15 residues in the CDR3. Germline V CDR1 and CDR2: SGHAT, FQNNGV. The trim removed 5 bases at V and 5 bases at J, leaving 10 bases unmatched. CDR3 sequence: CASSPNAGGAETQYF. CDR3 in DNA: TGTGCCAGCAGCCCCAACGCGGGAGGCGCGGAGACCCAGTACTTC. The whole variable domain, remainder taken from reference TRBV11-2 and TRBJ2-5, is EAGVAQSPRYKIIEKRQSVAFWCNPISGHATLYWYQQILGQGPKLLIQFQNNGVVDDSQLPKDRFSAERLKGVDSTLKIQPAKLEDSAVYLCASSPNAGGAETQYFGPGTRLLVL.

This clone was recorded at least ten times. The CDR3 reads CASSRGGNTEAFF. The CDR3 DNA is TGCGCCAGCAGTCGGGGGGGGAACACTGAAGCTTTCTTT. The chain is built from TRBV10-2 and TRBJ1-1, with D possibly matching TRBD1 (5 bases). The V end lost 5 bases, the J end lost 1 base, and 8 bases lay between the germline ends. The germline V gene has CDR1 WSHSY and CDR2 SAAADI. CDR3 length: 13 residues.

The CDR3 reads CASSLYQDTQYF. CDR3 nucleotide sequence: TGTGCCAGCAGCTTATATCAAGATACGCAGTATTTT. The V gene is TRBV11-2, the J gene TRBJ2-3; unclear D gene. The CDR3 has 12 amino acids. The V gene's germline CDR1 is SGHAT and CDR2 FQNNGV. The germline V and J ends were trimmed by 2 bases and 5 bases, with 5 bases remaining between them.

The rearrangement uses TRBV4-1 and TRBJ2-7; 15 positions agree with TRBD2. This CDR3 contains 17 residues. CDR1 is MGHRA and CDR2 is YSYEKL in the germline V gene. With V trimmed by 4 bases and J by 3 bases, 7 bases remained unmatched. CDR3 amino acids: CASSPGLAGGINYEQYF. CDR3 sequence (DNA): TGCGCCAGCAGCCCTGGACTAGCGGGAGGGATTAACTACGAGCAGTACTTC.

CDR3 sequence (DNA): TGCGCCAGCAGTGAAGTGGGGGGACTCCCCCTCCATGAGCAGTTCTTC. Encoded protein: CASSEVGGLPLHEQFF. The chain joins TRBV10-1 to TRBJ2-1; tentative D call: TRBD2 (6 bases). The CDR3 covers 16 residues. Trimming left V 3 bases short and J 8 bases short, with 20 bases between. Germline lookup yields CDR1 WNHNN and CDR2 SYGVQD (reference sequence).

The chain couples TRBV7-3 to TRBJ2-3; 12 nucleotides match TRBD2. This CDR3 has 16 amino acids. The V gene end was trimmed by 5 bases and the J gene end by 3 bases; junction bases not matched to a gene: 6. CDR1 is SGHTA and CDR2 is FQGTGA in the germline V gene. CDR3 residues: CASSPRLAGETDTQYF. The CDR3, as DNA: TGTGCCAGCAGCCCCCGACTAGCGGGAGAAACAGATACGCAGTATTTT.

Ten or more counts support this clone. The chain links TRBV13 to TRBJ1-2, with 9 bases aligning to TRBD1. Germline loops: CDR1 PRHDT, CDR2 FYEKMQ (reference sequence). The J segment lost 3 bases and the V segment lost 5 bases, leaving 19 bases of the junction unmatched. The CDR3 sequence is 19 residues long. The CDR3 DNA is TGTGCCAGCAGCCATCGGCGGTTGGGACAGGGCTCCCGGGACTATGGCTACACCTTC. Translated: CASSHRRLGQGSRDYGYTF.

Of note for this clone: The identical CDR3 is also encoded by other nucleotide sequences in the sample. The chain is built from TRBV2 and TRBJ2-2, with no clear D. The CDR3 contains 13 residues. Germline CDR1 reads SNHLY; CDR2 reads FYNNEI. V shed 8 bases and J shed 4 bases, with 11 bases lying between them. This CDR3 is CASSVPFTGELFF. In DNA, the CDR3 is TGTGCCAGCTCTGTGCCGTTCACCGGGGAGCTGTTTTTT.

This rearrangement joins TRBV10-3 to TRBJ2-1; 9 positions agree with TRBD1. J lost 7 bases, V lost 2 bases, and 9 bases had no gene match. CDR1 and CDR2 (germline): ENHRY, SYGVKD. CDR3 length: 16 amino acids. CDR3 protein: CAISENVGQGRNEQFF. CDR3 in DNA: TGTGCCATCAGTGAGAACGTGGGACAGGGTAGGAATGAGCAGTTCTTC.

The V gene is TRBV6-4, the J gene TRBJ2-5, with D possibly being TRBD1 or TRBD2 (6 bases each). Germline assignment: CDR1 MRHNA and CDR2 SNTAGT. V lost 4 bases to trimming and J lost 1 base, with 13 bases between them. The CDR3 totals 15 residues. CDR3 sequence reads: CASSVRWGAQETQYF. The CDR3 nucleotides are TGTGCCAGCAGTGTTCGGTGGGGGGCCCAAGAGACCCAGTACTTC.

The V gene is TRBV7-3, the J gene TRBJ1-1, with unresolved D. Germline V CDR1 and CDR2: SGHTA, FQGTGA. V was shortened by 5 bases and J by 4 bases, with 17 bases between the two germline ends. The CDR3 length is 15 residues. The CDR3 nucleotides read TGTGCCAGCAGCCTATGGGGAGGGTTGAGCACTGAAGCTTTCTTT. Amino acids: CASSLWGGLSTEAFF.

The chain joins TRBV7-9 to TRBJ2-7; D possibly corresponds to TRBD2 (7 bases). Trimming cost V 2 bases and J 2 bases, with 25 bases left between them. The CDR3 is 19 amino acids. Germline loops: CDR1 SEHNR, CDR2 FQNEAQ (reference sequence). The DNA for the CDR3 is TGTGCCAGCAGCTTAACAGGGAGCAGGTCGGGAGGTAAAACCTACGAGCAGTACTTC. Amino acids: CASSLTGSRSGGKTYEQYF.

The CDR3 DNA is TGTGCCAGCAGCCGTCCACAGGGACGCATGAACACTGAAGCTTTCTTT. Translating gives CASSRPQGRMNTEAFF. The chain combines TRBV7-8 with TRBJ1-1; TRBD1 is a possible D gene (6 bases). V was trimmed by 5 bases and J by 0 bases, leaving 16 bases between them. Germline V gives CDR1 SGHVS, CDR2 FQNEAQ. CDR3 size: 16 residues.

This clone was observed a single time. A far larger clone is off by one base, so a read error is likely. The rearrangement uses TRBV20-1 and TRBJ1-5; D is unclear. Trimming took 3 bases from V and 6 from J, leaving 6 bases between them. This CDR3 contains 11 residues. Germline V lookup: CDR1 DFQATT, CDR2 SNEGSKA (reference sequence). The CDR3 region is CSASEGQPQHF. As DNA, the CDR3 is TGCAGTGCTAGCGAGGGTCAGCCCCAGCATTTT.

V gene TRBV2 combines with J gene TRBJ2-7, with 7 bases that match TRBD1. V dropped 4 bases and J dropped 4; count of bases not matched to a gene: 13. This CDR3 region has 16 residues. The germline gives CDR1 SNHLY, CDR2 FYNNEI. The CDR3 spells CASSGSPQGQVYEQYF. The CDR3 region has the DNA TGTGCCAGCAGTGGAAGCCCACAGGGGCAAGTGTACGAGCAGTACTTC.

A remark on this clone: Additional DNA sequences in this sample encode the identical CDR3. The gene calls are TRBV7-9 and TRBJ2-2; D may be TRBD1 (5 bases). CDR1 and CDR2 (germline): SEHNR, FQNEAQ (reference sequence). The V end lost 1 base, the J end lost 5 bases, and 8 bases lay between the germline ends. The CDR3 has 14 residues. Written as DNA, the CDR3 is TGTGCCAGCAGCTTAGGACAGAATACCGGGGAGCTGTTTTTT. Protein: CASSLGQNTGELFF.